A selection of T cell receptor beta chains follows, all from one sample in a study of Graves' ophthalmopathy and Graves' hyperthyroidism. Each CDR3 protein gets one entry after TCRdb re-called the multiplex PCR reads with MiXCR. This sample has around 1.1 million distinct CDR3 sequences; less than 45% occur once, and the top ten carry roughly 11%. The sequencing sample was made of peripheral blood or thyroid tissue (not recorded which). These receptors were collected from an adult man with Graves' hyperthyroidism. CDR3s include the opening cysteine and the closing phenylalanine or tryptophan. A D gene is named only where the DNA matches it firmly. Size is omitted from some rows. Given values are once, few, many or a class for expanded clones.

size	V	J	D	DNA	CDR3
few	TRBV28	TRBJ2-6	.	TGTGCCAGCATTCGATCCTTTGGGGCCAACGTCCTGACTTTC	CASIRSFGANVLTF
.	TRBV19	TRBJ2-6	TRBD1	TGTGCCAGTAGTATATCCAGCGGACAGGGTTCTGGGGCCAACGTCCTGACTTTC	CASSISSGQGSGANVLTF
.	TRBV4-1	TRBJ2-5	.	TGCGCCAGCAGCCAAGTTGGTCCACAAGAGACCCAGTACTTC	CASSQVGPQETQYF
few	TRBV7-2	TRBJ2-2	TRBD2	TGTGCCAGCAGCTTATTGGCGGGAGTTGCAGCCGGGGAGCTGTTTTTT	CASSLLAGVAAGELFF
.	TRBV18	TRBJ1-4	TRBD1	TGTGCCAGCTCACGACAGGGGCGAGGTGAAAAACTGTTTTTT	CASSRQGRGEKLFF
.	TRBV25-1	TRBJ2-7	.	TGTGCCAGCAGTTTGACCGCGGGGCTAGCGATATCTCTACCGGGCGAGCAGTACTTC	CASSLTAGLAISLPGEQYF
many	TRBV7-8	TRBJ1-5	TRBD1	TGTGCCAGCAGCTTAGGGACAGGAAAGAATCAGCCCCAGCATTTT	CASSLGTGKNQPQHF
few	TRBV9	TRBJ2-7	TRBD1	TGTGCCAGCAGCGTAGCTACAGGGGGGACAGGGTCGGCGGGAGTCCAAGACGAGCAGTACTTC	CASSVATGGTGSAGVQDEQYF
.	TRBV20-1	TRBJ1-1	TRBD1	TGCAGTGCTGAGCCGGGACAGGGGGGGTCTGAAGCTTTCTTT	CSAEPGQGGSEAFF
few	TRBV5-1	TRBJ1-1	.	TGCGCCAGCAGCAAAACAGGGCCCCCGGGCACTGAAGCTTTCTTT	CASSKTGPPGTEAFF
.	TRBV14	TRBJ2-3	TRBD2	TGTGCCAGCAGCCAAGATTTGAGCGGGGGGTTGACAGATACGCAGTATTTT	CASSQDLSGGLTDTQYF
.	TRBV9	TRBJ1-1	.	TGTGCCAGCAACGTGCAGAGTTTTACTGAAGCTTTCTTT	CASNVQSFTEAFF
.	TRBV2	TRBJ2-7	.	TGTGCCAGCACCTCATCCGTAGCCCTTCTCCGCGAGCAGTACTTC	CASTSSVALLREQYF
.	TRBV29-1	TRBJ1-3	.	TGCAGCAGTTTGTCACAGTCTGGAAACACCATATATTTT	CSSLSQSGNTIYF
many	TRBV9	TRBJ1-1	.	TGTGCCAGCAGCGTAGGATCGGACAAATGGAACACTGAAGCTTTCTTT	CASSVGSDKWNTEAFF
many	TRBV20-1	TRBJ2-7	.	TGCAGTGCCCCCGGCAGGGCCGAGCAGTACTTC	CSAPGRAEQYF
.	TRBV20-1	TRBJ1-6	.	TGCAGTGCTAGAGATGGGGGGTCTAACCTCCACTTT	CSARDGGSNLHF
.	TRBV10-3	TRBJ1-2	.	TGTGCCAGCACCCCGGACGGGGTAAACTATGGCTACACCTTC	CASTPDGVNYGYTF
.	TRBV10-2	TRBJ2-7	TRBD1	TGTGCCAGCACCACATACCGGACAGGGGCCTACGAGCAGTACTTC	CASTTYRTGAYEQYF
few	TRBV12-3/TRBV12-4	TRBJ1-2	TRBD1	TGTGCCAGCAGTTTATTGGGACAGTTCAACTATGGCTACACCTTC	CASSLLGQFNYGYTF
.	TRBV29-1	TRBJ2-2	TRBD2	TGCAGCGTTGAAGGGCGGGAGAACACCGGGGAGCTGCTTTTT	CSVEGRENTGELLF
many	TRBV5-6	TRBJ1-1	.	TGTGCCAGCAACTCCGGCGGATGGGACACTGAAGCTTTCTTT	CASNSGGWDTEAFF
.	TRBV10-3	TRBJ1-5	.	TGTGCCAGCAAGGGGGAAGGGGCCAATCAGCCCCAGCATTTT	CASKGEGANQPQHF
.	TRBV14	TRBJ2-7	.	TGTGCCAGCAGCCAAGATCTTTCAGGGATCGAGCAGTCCTTC	CASSQDLSGIEQSF
.	TRBV5-1	TRBJ2-7	.	TGCGCCAGCAGCAAGCTGGCCTCCTACGAGCAGTACTTC	CASSKLASYEQYF
.	TRBV5-6	TRBJ1-1	.	TGTGCCAGCAGCCCGACTACGAGCACTGAAGCTTTCTTT	CASSPTTSTEAFF
.	TRBV20-1	TRBJ2-7	.	TGCAGTGCCATTCCTGTCTCGGGAGAGACCTACGAGCAGTACTTC	CSAIPVSGETYEQYF
few	TRBV6-5	TRBJ2-7	.	TGTGCCAGCAGTTACAACCCCGCCCCCTCTTTGCACGAGCAGTACTTC	CASSYNPAPSLHEQYF
.	TRBV4-2	TRBJ2-5	TRBD1	TGTGCCAGCAGCCCTCTACTAGCAGGGGGCTCGGGGGAGACCCAGTACTTC	CASSPLLAGGSGETQYF